What follows is one T cell receptor (beta chain) and its context. There is no known antigen for this receptor. Base-call qualities are not available, and no considerably larger clone is one nucleotide away. The receptor library was made with the immunoSEQ multiplex PCR assay. TCRdb took over this immuneACCESS table, retaining in-frame rearrangements with V and J assigned. Such tables are incomplete; in checked studies, under half of the missing clones stem from an unresolved V gene, and the remainder is unexplained. In this sample the table shows roughly 45,000 clones, about 95% of which occur a single time. The ten largest clones add up to 1.5% to 2% of the sample. According to the study, the label for this sample's treatment or condition signals: preoperative locoregional IRX-2 cytokine immunotherapy. The samples were obtained from a phase Ib study in which preoperative, locoregional IRX-2 cytokine immunotherapy intended to prime immune responses was tested. The donors were early-stage breast cancer patients who were given IRX-2 prior to surgery.

From the cysteine through the phenylalanine, the CDR3 covers 15 amino acids. Of all the DNA, just the CDR3 is kept, 45 bases in frame from base 1. CDR1 and CDR2 are drawn from the germline V gene: MDHEN, SYDVKM. V is cut by 4 bases and J by 0 bases, and the space between the germline ends is 13 bases. This sample is part of a study of preoperative IRX-2 immunotherapy in early breast cancer (dated by TCRdb to the late 2010s). Rearrangement joined TRBV28 to TRBJ2-7; a tentative D call is TRBD1 (5 bases match). The receptor comes from a human donor with breast cancer. The specimen was tumor tissue, collected after IRX-2 immunotherapy. The base sequence is TGTGCCAGCAGTTCCCCAACAGGTGACTCCTACGAGCAGTACTTC. This translates into CASSSPTGDSYEQYF.